This T cell receptor beta chain was recovered during a study of blood T cell repertoires in COVID-19. CDR3 length equals 15 residues. V was clipped by 1 base and J by 4 bases, with 11 bases between them. In germline, CDR1 is SGHTA, CDR2 FQGNSA. The protocol was immunoSEQ multiplex PCR, while the TCRdb copy is restricted to in-frame clones and leaves out a portion. The sample includes fewer than 130,000 clones, approximately 65% of them seen just once. Material: peripheral blood. The source of this sequence is a woman aged 55-70 years with acute or convalescent COVID-19. V is TRBV7-2 and J is TRBJ1-3; tentative D call: TRBD1 (5 bases). Written as DNA, the CDR3 is TGTGCCAGCAGCTTAGTCGGGGGTCACGGAAACACCATATATTTT. This encodes CASSLVGGHGNTIYF.